This T cell receptor (beta chain) was sequenced for a study of CD4 T cells in relation to SARS-CoV-2 and coronaviruses. Germline CDR1 reads MDHEN; CDR2 reads SYDVKM. Trimming stripped 2 bases from V and 0 bases from J, with 11 bases between. The CDR3 runs to 15 residues. Libraries were prepared by immunoSEQ multiplex PCR; TCRdb keeps only in-frame clonotypes and omits some of them. The repertoire has some 16,000 clones, roughly 82% of them found once; the top ten carry roughly 41%. As concerns this clone: Its antigen remains unknown.

Before the COVID-19 pandemic, during about 2011-2019, CD4+ T cells were taken from unexposed donors. After about 10 days of culture, CD4+ T cells were isolated. Whole-study results and caveats: The cross-reactivity analysis covered only spike protein, not other viral proteins. Approximately 65% of donors had memory CD4+ clonotypes crossrecognizing SARS-CoV-2 and common cold coronavirus spike.

The TCR comes from a human donor in good health. The chain is built from TRBV28 and TRBJ2-7; the D call may be TRBD1 or TRBD2 (5 bases each). Sequenced sample: CD4+ T cells from PBMCs, cultured in vitro. The CDR3 is CASSLRDQISYEQYF. CDR3 in DNA: TGTGCCAGCAGTTTAAGGGACCAAATCTCCTACGAGCAGTACTTC.